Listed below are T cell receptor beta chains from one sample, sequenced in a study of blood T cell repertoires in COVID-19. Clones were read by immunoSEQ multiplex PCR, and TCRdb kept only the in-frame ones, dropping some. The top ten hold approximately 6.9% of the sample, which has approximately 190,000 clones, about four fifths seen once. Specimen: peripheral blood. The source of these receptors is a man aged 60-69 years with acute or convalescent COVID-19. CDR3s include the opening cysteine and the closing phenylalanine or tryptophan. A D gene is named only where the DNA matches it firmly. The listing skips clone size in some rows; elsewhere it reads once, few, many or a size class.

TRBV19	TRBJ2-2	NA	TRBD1	CASSADRVATGELFF	TGTGCCAGTAGTGCAGACAGGGTGGCCACCGGGGAGCTGTTTTTT
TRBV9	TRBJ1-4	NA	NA	CASSVATGPNEKLFF	TGTGCCAGCAGCGTAGCTACAGGGCCTAATGAAAAACTGTTTTTT
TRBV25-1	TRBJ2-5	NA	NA	CASFLQGPAQETQYF	TGTGCCAGCTTCCTTCAGGGGCCGGCCCAAGAGACCCAGTACTTC
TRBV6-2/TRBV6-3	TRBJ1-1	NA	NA	CASSDHRAEAFF	TGTGCCAGCAGTGACCACAGGGCCGAAGCTTTCTTT
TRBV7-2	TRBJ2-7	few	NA	CASSAQTGLNEQYF	TGTGCCAGCAGCGCCCAGACGGGACTTAACGAGCAGTACTTC
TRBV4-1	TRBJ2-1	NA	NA	CASSRDNPAGNNEQFF	TGCGCCAGCAGCCGGGACAATCCCGCTGGGAACAATGAGCAGTTCTTC
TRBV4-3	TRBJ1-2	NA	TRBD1	CASSQIGQGEGYTF	TGCGCCAGCAGCCAAATCGGACAGGGCGAAGGCTACACCTTC
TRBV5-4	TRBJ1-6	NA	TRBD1	CASSSVPGTDNSPLHF	TGTGCCAGCAGCTCGGTCCCCGGGACAGATAATTCACCCCTCCACTTT
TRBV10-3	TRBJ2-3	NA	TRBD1	CAISESSPGGMGTDTQYF	TGTGCCATCAGTGAGTCGTCCCCAGGGGGTATGGGCACAGATACGCAGTATTTT
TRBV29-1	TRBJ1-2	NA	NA	CSESPGYTF	TGCAGCGAATCCCCAGGCTACACCTTC
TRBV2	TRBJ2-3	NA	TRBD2	CAGGTSGSGTDTQYF	TGTGCCGGAGGGACTAGCGGGAGTGGGACAGATACGCAGTATTTT
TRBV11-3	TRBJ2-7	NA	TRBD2	CASSPSSGAYEQYF	TGTGCCAGCAGCCCATCTAGCGGAGCCTACGAGCAGTACTTC
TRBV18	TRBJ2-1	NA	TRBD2	CASSHSGRIDEQFF	TGTGCCAGCTCACATAGCGGGAGAATCGATGAGCAGTTCTTC
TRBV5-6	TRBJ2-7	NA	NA	CASSPRGHGEQYF	TGTGCCAGCAGTCCCAGGGGTCACGGCGAGCAGTACTTC
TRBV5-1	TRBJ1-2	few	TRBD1	CASSFSGTGESDGYTF	TGCGCCAGCAGCTTTTCCGGGACAGGAGAATCCGATGGCTACACCTTC
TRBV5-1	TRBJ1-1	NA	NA	CASKGVVNTEAFF	TGCGCCAGCAAGGGGGTCGTGAACACTGAAGCTTTCTTT
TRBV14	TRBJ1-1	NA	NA	CASSPQGFTEAFF	TGTGCCAGCAGCCCCCAGGGGTTCACTGAAGCTTTCTTT
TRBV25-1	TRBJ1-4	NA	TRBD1	CASSDKTGYEKLFF	TGTGCCAGCAGCGACAAGACAGGGTACGAAAAACTGTTTTTT
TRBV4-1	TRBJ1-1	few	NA	CASSRGGKGDTEAFF	TGCGCCAGCAGCCGAGGGGGTAAAGGGGACACTGAAGCTTTCTTT
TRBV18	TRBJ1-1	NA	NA	CASSPPGDTEAFF	TGTGCCAGCTCACCACCAGGGGACACTGAAGCTTTCTTT
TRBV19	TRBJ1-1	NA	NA	CASSWRDTEAFF	TGTGCCAGTAGTTGGCGGGACACTGAAGCTTTCTTT
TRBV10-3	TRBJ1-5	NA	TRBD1	CAIRGTGENQPQHF	TGTGCCATCAGGGGGACAGGGGAGAATCAGCCCCAGCATTTT
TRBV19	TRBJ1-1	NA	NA	CASMFGAGAFF	TGTGCCAGTATGTTTGGGGCTGGAGCTTTCTTT
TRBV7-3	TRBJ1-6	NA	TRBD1	CASSLQNRGANSPLHF	TGTGCCAGCAGCTTACAAAACAGGGGAGCCAATTCACCCCTCCACTTT
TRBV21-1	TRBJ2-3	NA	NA	CASADTQRGGKDTQYF	TGTGCCAGCGCAGATACTCAGCGGGGGGGCAAAGATACGCAGTATTTT
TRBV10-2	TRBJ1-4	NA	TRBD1	CASGTGSRKLFF	TGCGCCAGTGGGACAGGGTCTCGAAAACTGTTTTTT
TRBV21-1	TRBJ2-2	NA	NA	CASSKERANTGELFF	TGTGCCAGCAGCAAGGAGCGGGCGAACACCGGGGAGCTGTTTTTT
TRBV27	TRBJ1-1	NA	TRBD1	CASSPLPQGAGTEAFF	TGTGCCAGCAGTCCGCTACCGCAGGGGGCAGGAACTGAAGCTTTCTTT
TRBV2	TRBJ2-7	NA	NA	CASSERQAHTYEQYF	TGTGCCAGCAGTGAAAGGCAGGCCCATACCTACGAGCAGTACTTC
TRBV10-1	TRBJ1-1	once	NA	CASSESTTHGGAFF	TGCGCCAGCAGTGAGTCGACAACGCACGGGGGAGCTTTCTTT
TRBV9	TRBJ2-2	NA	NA	CASSFANTGELFF	TGTGCCAGCAGCTTCGCGAACACCGGGGAGCTGTTTTTT
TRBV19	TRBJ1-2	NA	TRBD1	CASRTTGGSGYTF	TGTGCCAGTAGGACGACAGGGGGCAGTGGCTACACCTTC
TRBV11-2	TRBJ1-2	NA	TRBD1	CASSLNPGQTYGYTF	TGTGCCAGCAGCCTAAATCCGGGACAGACTTATGGCTACACCTTC
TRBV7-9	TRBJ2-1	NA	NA	CASSLQRGDNNEQFF	TGTGCCAGCAGCTTACAGCGCGGGGATAACAATGAGCAGTTCTTC
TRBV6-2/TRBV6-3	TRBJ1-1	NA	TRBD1	CASSTRQGMTEAFF	TGTGCCAGCAGTACCAGACAGGGAATGACTGAAGCTTTCTTT
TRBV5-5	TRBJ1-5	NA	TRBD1	CASSLGGTGDFSNQPQHF	TGTGCCAGCAGCTTGGGCGGGACAGGGGATTTTAGCAATCAGCCCCAGCATTTT
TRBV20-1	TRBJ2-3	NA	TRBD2	CSASRGGSEDTQYF	TGCAGTGCTAGTCGGGGGGGTTCGGAAGATACGCAGTATTTT
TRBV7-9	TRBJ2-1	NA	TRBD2	CASSLEVAGGSNEQFF	TGTGCCAGCAGCTTAGAAGTAGCGGGGGGGTCCAATGAGCAGTTCTTC
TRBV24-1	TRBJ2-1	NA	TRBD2	CATSDVGLAGDNEQFF	TGTGCCACCAGTGACGTCGGACTAGCGGGAGACAATGAGCAGTTCTTC
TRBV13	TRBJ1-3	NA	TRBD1	CASSYGTAGNTIYF	TGTGCCAGCAGCTACGGGACAGCTGGAAACACCATATATTTT
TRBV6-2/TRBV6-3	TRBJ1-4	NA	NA	CASSTLPGSTNEKLFF	TGTGCCAGCAGTACCCTTCCAGGCTCAACTAATGAAAAACTGTTTTTT